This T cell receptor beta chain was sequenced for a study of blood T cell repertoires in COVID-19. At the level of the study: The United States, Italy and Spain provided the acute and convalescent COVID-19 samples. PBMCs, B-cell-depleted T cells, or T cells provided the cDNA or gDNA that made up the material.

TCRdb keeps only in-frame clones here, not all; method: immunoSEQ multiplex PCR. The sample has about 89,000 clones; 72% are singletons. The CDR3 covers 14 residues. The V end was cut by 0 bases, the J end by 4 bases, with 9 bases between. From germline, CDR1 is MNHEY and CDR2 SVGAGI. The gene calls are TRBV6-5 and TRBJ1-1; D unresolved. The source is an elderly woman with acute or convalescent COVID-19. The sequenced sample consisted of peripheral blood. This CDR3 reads CASSYSEDSTEAFF. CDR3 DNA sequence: TGTGCCAGCAGTTACTCGGAGGATTCCACTGAAGCTTTCTTT.